These 15 T cell receptor beta chains originate from one sample sequenced in a study of PD-1 blockade in classical Hodgkin lymphoma. Here immunoSEQ multiplex PCR was the method, and the copy in TCRdb shows in-frame clones only, minus some. The sample shows approximately 46,000 clones, 65% to 85% of them seen only once. Following autologous stem cell transplantation, relapse occurred in every patient, and exposure to brentuximab vedotin varied. Material: peripheral blood mononuclear cells (PBMCs), obtained at baseline. Every receptor here comes from a human donor with classical Hodgkin lymphoma.

In its sample, this clone ranks as medium-sized. V and J are TRBV11-2 and TRBJ1-6, with TRBD1 as a possible D gene (6 bases). The V and J ends lost 5 bases and 6 bases respectively, with 14 bases between them. Germline V lookup: CDR1 SGHAT, CDR2 FQNNGV. This CDR3 contains 15 residues. The DNA for the CDR3 is TGTGCCAGCAGCCCGGACAGCCAGATTAATTCACCCCTCCACTTT. This gives the protein CASSPDSQINSPLHF.

The chain employs TRBV19 and TRBJ1-6; D may be TRBD1 (5 bases). The length of the CDR3 is 13 residues. Trimming stripped 7 bases from V and 14 bases from J, with 18 bases between. CDR1 LNHDA and CDR2 SQIVND come from the germline V gene (reference sequence). This CDR3 reads CASIGRDPWSLHF. The CDR3 DNA reads TGTGCCAGTATCGGCAGGGACCCTTGGTCCCTCCACTTT.

V gene TRBV5-1 combines with J gene TRBJ2-7; the match to TRBD2 covers 7 bases. CDR1 is SGHRS, CDR2 YFSETQ, per germline. Trimming took 0 bases from V and 3 from J; bases not matched to a gene: 12. The CDR3 sequence is 17 residues long. The CDR3 loop is CASSLEPSGLAFYEQYF. CDR3 nucleotides: TGCGCCAGCAGCTTGGAGCCTAGCGGCCTCGCCTTCTACGAGCAGTACTTC.

The chain combines TRBV28 with TRBJ1-3; D is unclear. CDR1 MDHEN and CDR2 SYDVKM come from the germline V gene. This CDR3 spans 15 amino acids. V was trimmed by 2 bases and J by 0 bases, leaving 8 bases between them. CDR3 amino acids: CASSLTRDSGNTIYF. In DNA form, the CDR3 reads TGTGCCAGCAGTTTAACCAGAGACTCTGGAAACACCATATATTTT.

This clone is a singleton in its sample. The genes are TRBV19 and TRBJ1-2; 10 bases agree with TRBD1. The CDR3 covers 15 residues. Germline V lookup: CDR1 LNHDA, CDR2 SQIVND (reference sequence). J was trimmed by 4 bases and V by 6 bases; bases with no gene match: 8. The CDR3 nucleotides are TGTGCCAGTAGCACGTCGGACAGGGGGTCCTATGGCTACACCTTC. Residues: CASSTSDRGSYGYTF.

The chain links TRBV2 to TRBJ1-2; no clear D. Trimming left V 7 bases short and J 1 base short, with 10 bases between. Germline CDR1 and CDR2: SNHLY and FYNNEI. This CDR3 is 13 amino acids long. CDR3 residues: CASTSGLNYGYTF. CDR3 sequence (DNA): TGTGCCAGCACCTCCGGGCTTAACTATGGCTACACCTTC.

The chain links TRBV4-1 to TRBJ2-2, with TRBD1 matching over 7 bases. V shed 0 bases and J 3 bases; nucleotides not matched to a gene: 13. Germline values: CDR1 MGHRA, CDR2 YSYEKL. CDR3 size: 19 residues. The CDR3, as DNA: TGCGCCAGCAGCCAAGATCCGGACAGGAGACCTTTTGACACCGGGGAGCTGTTTTTT. This gives the protein CASSQDPDRRPFDTGELFF.

The chain carries TRBV9 and TRBJ2-7; D assignment may be TRBD1 or TRBD2 (5 bases each). This CDR3 region has 14 residues. V lost 0 bases and J lost 7, with 14 bases in between. Germline V gene data show CDR1 as SGDLS and CDR2 as YYNGEE. The CDR3 DNA follows: TGTGCCAGCAGCGTAGACGGGGCCACCTCGGAGCAGTACTTC. It encodes CASSVDGATSEQYF.

The rearrangement uses TRBV7-8 and TRBJ1-3; no clear D. The CDR3 extends over 15 amino acids. Trimming removed 1 base from V and 2 bases from J, with 9 bases in between. Germline-derived CDR1 and CDR2 are SGHVS and FQNEAQ. The CDR3 coding sequence is TGTGCCAGCAGCTTAGATGGGTTGGCTGGAAACACCATATATTTT. This gives the protein CASSLDGLAGNTIYF. The complete variable domain, with remaining parts taken from reference TRBV7-8 and TRBJ1-3, reads GAGVSQSPRYKVAKRGQDVALRCDPISGHVSLFWYQQALGQGPEFLTYFQNEAQLDKSGLPSDRFFAERPEGSVSTLKIQRTQQEDSAVYLCASSLDGLAGNTIYFGEGSWLTVV.

The genes are TRBV9 and TRBJ2-1; D is perhaps TRBD2 (6 bases). Trimming cost V 0 bases and J 8 bases, with 15 bases left between them. Germline V gene lookup returns CDR1 SGDLS and CDR2 YYNGEE. The CDR3 has 15 amino acids. CDR3: CASSVEGLSEDEQFF. For the CDR3, the DNA is TGTGCCAGCAGCGTAGAGGGACTTTCCGAAGATGAGCAGTTCTTC.

The count of this clone is one. The chain is built from TRBV7-6 and TRBJ1-1, with D possibly being TRBD1 (5 bases). Germline lookup yields CDR1 SGHVS and CDR2 FNYEAQ. V was cut by 6 bases and J by 1 base, with 12 bases left in between. CDR3 size: 14 residues. The CDR3 DNA is TGTGCCAGCAGTCAGGGCTACGGGAACACTGAAGCTTTCTTT. It codes for CASSQGYGNTEAFF. Drawing the rest from reference TRBV7-6 and TRBJ1-1, the complete variable domain is GAGVSQSPRYKVTKRGQDVALRCDPISGHVSLYWYRQALGQGPEFLTYFNYEAQQDKSGLPNDRFSAERPEGSISTLTIQRTEQRDSAMYRCASSQGYGNTEAFFGQGTRLTVV.

This chain uses TRBV19 with TRBJ2-1, with 7 bases that match TRBD2. This CDR3 comprises 14 residues. From germline, CDR1 is LNHDA and CDR2 SQIVND (reference sequence). Germline trimming cut 7 bases from V and 4 bases from J; bases unmatched to any gene: 7. CDR3 residues: CASKGGRGYNEQFF. The CDR3 DNA reads as TGTGCCAGTAAGGGCGGGAGAGGGTACAATGAGCAGTTCTTC.

The chain has TRBV28 and TRBJ1-2; D remains ambiguous. From germline, CDR1 is MDHEN and CDR2 SYDVKM. CDR3 length: 14 residues. V shed 2 bases and J shed 1 base, with 8 bases lying between them. This chain's CDR3 is CASSLATVNYGYTF. The CDR3 region has the DNA TGTGCCAGCAGTTTAGCCACAGTTAACTATGGCTACACCTTC.

This clone is classed as medium-sized. V usage is TRBV10-3 and J usage is TRBJ2-1; possible D gene TRBD2, 6 bases. The CDR3 is made up of 17 amino acids. Trimming left V 2 bases short and J 0 bases short, with 14 bases between. CDR1 is ENHRY, CDR2 SYGVKD, per germline. The CDR3 protein is CAISEPFDGSSYNEQFF. The CDR3 DNA reads TGTGCCATCAGTGAGCCATTCGACGGGAGCTCCTACAATGAGCAGTTCTTC.

V and J are TRBV5-4 and TRBJ2-7; 10 bases map to TRBD2. This CDR3 spans 14 amino acids. The germline V gene has CDR1 SGHNT and CDR2 YYREEE (reference sequence). Unmatched junction bases numbered 2, after V lost 2 bases and J lost 3 bases. The CDR3 DNA sequence: TGTGCCAGCAGCTTAGAGCGGGAGGGCTACGAGCAGTACTTC. As protein: CASSLEREGYEQYF.